This T cell receptor beta chain was sequenced for a study of CD8+CD57+ T cells in acquired aplastic anemia. Study as a whole: DNA per sorted CD4+ or CD8+ sample ranged 0.2 to 27.4 ug, averaging roughly 3.2 ug. Healthy-donor CD4+ cells averaged roughly 10.8 million reads.

Study-wide results and limits: Levels of CD8+ Simpson's diversity were not significantly distinct in patients versus controls. Patients and controls shared twenty-nine CD8+ CDR3 sequences.

Genomic DNA, serving as template, underwent TCR beta VDJ and CDR3 profiling. In TCRdb, the reads were re-called with MiXCR into one record per CDR3 protein. The data contain about 190,000 distinct CDR3 sequences, approximately 52% of them singletons. This CDR3 has 14 amino acids. Trimming cost V 3 bases and J 6 bases, with 14 bases left between them. Germline CDR1 is LNHNV and CDR2 is YYDKDF (reference sequence). This clonotype was picked up a small number of times. Its matching antigen is unknown. This receptor was taken from a human donor in good health, serving as a control. The source material was sorted CD4+, CD8+, or CD8+CD57+ T cells (not recorded which) from PBMCs. The rearrangement links TRBV15 to TRBJ1-2, with D unclear. The DNA for the CDR3 is TGTGCCACCAGCAGGAAAGGGATGTGGGATGGCTACACCTTC. As protein: CATSRKGMWDGYTF.